The 17 T cell receptor beta chains below all came from one sample that was sequenced in a study of blood T cell repertoires in COVID-19. The assay was immunoSEQ multiplex PCR, and TCRdb's table has in-frame clones only and misses some. The repertoire holds some 200,000 clones, with approximately 87% as singletons. The sequencing sample was made of peripheral blood. These receptors all come from a woman aged 45-65 years with acute or convalescent COVID-19.

The V and J genes are TRBV15 and TRBJ2-3; TRBD2 is a possible D gene (5 bases). This CDR3 contains 17 residues. V was shortened by 5 bases and J by 1 base, with 19 bases between the two germline ends. Germline CDR1 and CDR2: LNHNV and YYDKDF (reference sequence). CDR3 DNA sequence: TGTGCCACCAGCGTCTCATTGGATAGCGCCCGCACAGATACGCAGTATTTT. Protein: CATSVSLDSARTDTQYF.

This sequence joins TRBV3-1 (or the pseudogene TRBV3-2) and TRBJ1-2, with TRBD1 matching 7 bases. CDR1 and CDR2 from the germline V gene are LGHDT and YNNKEL (reference sequence). The CDR3 consists of 16 residues. V shed 4 bases and J 0 bases; nucleotides not matched to a gene: 8. The CDR3 sequence: CASSLLGQDPNYGYTF. DNA of the CDR3: TGTGCCAGCAGCCTCCTCGGACAGGACCCTAACTATGGCTACACCTTC.

This clone came up once. The rearrangement uses TRBV30 and TRBJ2-7; 12 bases are a match to TRBD1. This CDR3 spans 14 amino acids. Germline trimming cut 7 bases from V and 6 bases from J; bases unmatched to any gene: 10. The germline gives CDR1 GTSNPN, CDR2 SVGIG (reference sequence). As DNA, the CDR3 is TGTGCCTTGGACGGGACAGGGGGCGCGTCCGAGCAGTACTTC. It codes for CALDGTGGASEQYF.

The chain is built from TRBV7-2 and TRBJ2-4; possibly TRBD1 for D (6 bases). The length of the CDR3 is 15 residues. The V gene lost 5 bases and the J gene lost 0 bases, with 11 bases spanning the gap. Germline lookup yields CDR1 SGHTA and CDR2 FQGNSA. The CDR3 loop reads CASSHPDRAKNIQYF. The CDR3 nucleotides are TGTGCCAGCAGCCACCCGGACAGAGCCAAAAACATTCAGTACTTC.

The V gene is TRBV25-1, the J gene TRBJ2-5, with 8 bases aligning to TRBD1. V shed 3 bases and J 5 bases; nucleotides not matched to a gene: 11. Germline loops: CDR1 MGHDK, CDR2 SYGVNS. This CDR3 is 16 amino acids long. The CDR3 is CASSDPHSRDRETQYF. In DNA, the CDR3 is TGTGCCAGCAGTGACCCCCATAGTAGGGACAGGGAGACCCAGTACTTC.

This clone has more than one count but fewer than ten. The chain employs TRBV10-3 and TRBJ2-2; D remains unclear. The CDR3 is 13 amino acids. CDR1 ENHRY and CDR2 SYGVKD come from the germline V gene. The V and J ends lost 7 bases and 2 bases respectively, with 8 bases between them. CDR3 sequence reads: CAITPTNTGELFF. In nucleotides, the CDR3 is TGTGCCATCACCCCGACTAACACCGGGGAGCTGTTTTTT.

The chain uses TRBV30 and TRBJ1-3; a weak D match, TRBD1 (5 bases). The CDR3 is 13 residues long. Per germline, CDR1 GTSNPN and CDR2 SVGIG (reference sequence). The V gene lost 3 bases and the J gene lost 0 bases, with 6 bases spanning the gap. CDR3 residues: CAWRGASGNTIYF. CDR3 in DNA: TGTGCCTGGAGAGGGGCCTCTGGAAACACCATATATTTT.

This clone was detected only a few times. The rearrangement links TRBV4-2 to TRBJ2-5; TRBD2 agrees at 9 bases. There are 13 residues in the CDR3. CDR1 and CDR2 (germline): LGHNA, YNFKEQ. The J segment lost 5 bases and the V segment lost 5 bases, leaving 3 bases of the junction unmatched. The CDR3 DNA follows: TGTGCCAGCAGCGAGCGGGGGGTTGAGACCCAGTACTTC. This sequence encodes CASSERGVETQYF.

This clone occurred a few times. This chain joins TRBV7-2 and TRBJ2-2; TRBD2 agrees at 11 bases. Germline V gene data show CDR1 as SGHTA and CDR2 as FQGNSA. Trimming removed 4 bases from V and 5 bases from J; junction bases left unmatched: 6. There are 16 residues in the CDR3. CDR3 in amino acids: CASSSRGLAVTGELFF. The CDR3 DNA is TGTGCCAGCAGCTCCAGGGGACTAGCGGTAACCGGGGAGCTGTTTTTT.

V usage is TRBV7-6 and J usage is TRBJ2-3; D is possibly TRBD1 (7 bases). Trimming left V 5 bases short and J 4 bases short, with 19 bases between. Germline CDR1 is SGHVS and CDR2 is FNYEAQ. The CDR3 is 16 residues long. The CDR3 reads CASSRVGQGGPDTQYF. The CDR3 DNA follows: TGTGCCAGCAGCCGCGTGGGGCAGGGGGGTCCAGATACGCAGTATTTT.

The chain uses TRBV5-1 and TRBJ2-1, with TRBD2 matching over 7 bases. This CDR3 spans 11 amino acids. Germline V gene sequence: CDR1 SGHRS, CDR2 YFSETQ. The trim removed 7 bases at V and 8 bases at J, leaving 3 bases unmatched. CDR3 residues: CASRREYEQFF. The CDR3 DNA sequence: TGCGCCAGCCGGCGGGAGTATGAGCAGTTCTTC.

The rearrangement links TRBV7-2 to TRBJ1-4, with D possibly being TRBD1 (6 bases). Trimming stripped 5 bases from V and 8 bases from J, with 18 bases between. This CDR3 is 15 amino acids long. The germline V gene has CDR1 SGHTA and CDR2 FQGNSA. CDR3 DNA sequence: TGTGCCAGCAGCCAAAACCCAGGGGCTAGCGAAAAACTGTTTTTT. Amino acid sequence: CASSQNPGASEKLFF. The entire variable domain, with the rest obtained from reference TRBV7-2 and TRBJ1-4, is as follows: GAGVSQSPSNKVTEKGKDVELRCDPISGHTALYWYRQSLGQGLEFLIYFQGNSAPDKSGLPSDRFSAERTGGSVSTLTIQRTQQEDSAVYLCASSQNPGASEKLFFGSGTQLSVL.

V gene TRBV6-5 combines with J gene TRBJ1-1; a weak D match, TRBD1 (5 bases). V was cut by 7 bases and J by 0 bases, with 9 bases left in between. This CDR3 is 13 amino acids long. Per the germline V gene, CDR1 is MNHEY and CDR2 is SVGAGI. The CDR3 coding sequence is TGTGCCAGCAAAGGGGCTGTGAACACTGAAGCTTTCTTT. Amino acids: CASKGAVNTEAFF.

V and J are TRBV7-2 and TRBJ1-2; D possibly corresponds to TRBD1 (5 bases). In germline, CDR1 is SGHTA, CDR2 FQGNSA. This CDR3 has 15 residues. V lost 1 base to trimming and J lost 0 bases, with 9 bases between them. CDR3 region: CASSLVDSANYGYTF. The CDR3 nucleotides read TGTGCCAGCAGCTTAGTCGACAGCGCTAACTATGGCTACACCTTC.

This chain joins TRBV7-8 and TRBJ2-5; the D gene is possibly TRBD2 (5 bases). Germline lookup yields CDR1 SGHVS and CDR2 FQNEAQ. The length of the CDR3 is 16 residues. Between the trimmed V and J ends, which lost 0 bases and 5 bases, there was a span of 16 bases. Here the CDR3 reads CASSLASKEVWETQYF. For the CDR3, the DNA is TGTGCCAGCAGCTTAGCGTCGAAGGAGGTTTGGGAGACCCAGTACTTC.

This chain joins TRBV7-9 and TRBJ2-1; tentative D call: TRBD2 (5 bases). In germline, CDR1 is SEHNR, CDR2 FQNEAQ (reference sequence). The germline V and J ends were trimmed by 5 bases and 0 bases, with 11 bases remaining between them. The CDR3 extends over 15 amino acids. The CDR3 DNA sequence: TGTGCCAGCAGCCACAGTGGGAGCTCCTACAATGAGCAGTTCTTC. Residues: CASSHSGSSYNEQFF.

The V and J genes are TRBV6-5 and TRBJ2-5; tentatively, D is TRBD2 (6 bases). The CDR3 sequence is 14 residues long. CDR1 is MNHEY and CDR2 is SVGAGI in the germline V gene. The V gene lost 8 bases and the J gene lost 2 bases, with 15 bases spanning the gap. The CDR3 DNA sequence: TGTGCCAGCTTTGGGACTGGGGATCAAGAGACCCAGTACTTC. It translates to CASFGTGDQETQYF.